This TCR beta chain was sequenced in a study of STAT5B mutations in CD4+ large granular lymphocyte leukemia. Generated by immunoSEQ multiplex PCR, the TCRdb table keeps only in-frame clones and is missing some. The data hold approximately 32,000 clones, with 69% observed a single time. General study findings and limits: Patient CD4-sorted repertoires stayed more clonal than healthy ones after leukemic-clone removal.

V dropped 4 bases and J dropped 1 base, with 11 bases sitting between them. CDR1 is MNHNY and CDR2 is SVGAGI in the germline V gene (reference sequence). The CDR3 runs to 14 residues. Remarks on this clone: Its matching antigen is unknown.

The sample consisted of CD4+ T cells from blood buffy coats. The chain has TRBV6-6 and TRBJ2-7; tentative D call: TRBD1 (5 bases). The clonotype was recovered from a human donor in good health. The CDR3 is CASSFRTSSYEQYF. As DNA, the CDR3 is TGTGCCAGCAGTTTTCGGACAAGTTCCTACGAGCAGTACTTC.